This is a list of T cell receptor beta chains from one sample in a study of CD8 T cells in ankylosing spondylitis. TCRdb processed the 5' RACE reads anew with MiXCR; each CDR3 protein has one entry. The table has some 200,000 distinct CDR3 sequences, 15% to 20% seen once. Sequencing used blood, either unsorted or a sorted T cell fraction (not recorded which). These receptors originate from a male donor between 5 and 29 years old with ankylosing spondylitis or in good health (not recorded which). Each CDR3 is given with its conserved first and last residue. A D gene is named only where the DNA matches it firmly. Rows may omit the clone size; those that give it use once, few, many or a size class.

V	J	size	D	DNA	CDR3
TRBV7-2	TRBJ1-1	many	-	TGTGCCAGCAGCTTAGCCTATACAGTAGAAGCTTTCTTT	CASSLAYTVEAFF
TRBV15	TRBJ2-2	many	TRBD2	TGTGCCACCAGCAGAGATGGACTAGGGTCGACCGGGGAGCTGTTTTTT	CATSRDGLGSTGELFF
TRBV11-2	TRBJ2-6	many	-	TGTGCCAGCAGCTCATACGACGTTAGTTGGGGAAACCTAGGCTCTGGGGCCAACGTCCTGACTTTC	CASSSYDVSWGNLGSGANVLTF
TRBV4-3	TRBJ2-1	many	TRBD1	TGCGCCAGCAGCCAAGCGACAGGGGGAGTTTACAATGAGCAGTTCTTC	CASSQATGGVYNEQFF
TRBV7-6	TRBJ1-5	many	-	TGTGCCAGCAGCTTAGGAAAGGGATCTGGCAATCAGCCCCAGCATTTT	CASSLGKGSGNQPQHF
TRBV5-5	TRBJ2-2	many	-	TGTGCCAGCAGCTTGGTGCTATTTGGGGGGGAGCTGTTTTTT	CASSLVLFGGELFF
TRBV7-2	TRBJ2-3	many	TRBD1	TGTGCCAGCAGCTTGGGTCAGGGGGCTTCAGATACGCAGTATTTT	CASSLGQGASDTQYF
TRBV20-1	TRBJ2-7	-	-	TGCAGTGCTAGTTGGAGGAACGAGCAGTACTTC	CSASWRNEQYF
TRBV3-1	TRBJ2-3	many	TRBD2	TGTGCCAGCGGCTGGACTAGCGGGAGGGGAACAGATACGCAGTATTTT	CASGWTSGRGTDTQYF
TRBV29-1	TRBJ2-7	-	TRBD1	TGCAGCGCTATGGGACAGCCTTTCGAGCAGTACTTC	CSAMGQPFEQYF
TRBV5-1	TRBJ2-1	many	-	TGCGCCAGCAGCTTGGCCAGTATTGGGGCTAACAATGAGCAGTTCTTC	CASSLASIGANNEQFF
TRBV4-3	TRBJ2-7	many	-	TGCGCCAGCAGCCAAGATCTTTCGGGGGAGCAGTACTTC	CASSQDLSGEQYF
TRBV18	TRBJ1-1	many	-	TGTGCCAGCTCACCGAGCGGACTAAACACTGAAGCTTTCTTT	CASSPSGLNTEAFF
TRBV7-9	TRBJ1-5	few	-	TGTGCCAGCGGCCGAGATCAGCCCCAGCATTTT	CASGRDQPQHF
TRBV29-1	TRBJ2-1	many	-	TGCAGCGTCACATCCTTCAATGAGCAGTTCTTC	CSVTSFNEQFF
TRBV11-2	TRBJ2-1	many	-	TGTGCCAGCAGCTTAAAGCTTAGGACCGCCTTCTCCTACAATGAGCAGTTCTTC	CASSLKLRTAFSYNEQFF
TRBV6-5	TRBJ2-5	many	-	TGTGCCAGCAGTATCGGACCCACCAAGAAATTCTACTTC	CASSIGPTKKFYF
TRBV20-1	TRBJ2-1	-	TRBD2	TGCAGTGCGTCCGGGACTAGCGGTTCTAGCTCCTACAATGAGCAGTTCTTC	CSASGTSGSSSYNEQFF
TRBV18	TRBJ2-1	many	-	TGTGCCAGCTCACCTGCGGGAATCTCCTACAATGAGCAGTTCTTC	CASSPAGISYNEQFF
TRBV3-1	TRBJ1-4	many	-	TGTGCCAGCAGCCAAGTGGCCGGGACAAATGAAAAACTGTTTTTT	CASSQVAGTNEKLFF
TRBV5-1	TRBJ2-2	many	-	TGCGCCAGCAGCCTCCGTGGTAGCGGAGACACCGGGGAGCTGTTTTTT	CASSLRGSGDTGELFF
TRBV12-3/TRBV12-4	TRBJ1-5	many	TRBD1	TGTGCCAGCAGGACAGGGGAAGGCCACCCCCAGCATTTT	CASRTGEGHPQHF
TRBV7-2	TRBJ2-7	many	-	TGTGCCAGCTTGGAGGATCCCTCCTACGAGCAGTACTTC	CASLEDPSYEQYF
TRBV7-8	TRBJ2-5	many	-	TGTGCCAGCAGGGTGGGGCACCAAGAGACCCAGTACTTC	CASRVGHQETQYF
TRBV5-6	TRBJ1-1	-	-	TGTGCCAGCAGCCCACAGGACACTGAAGCTTTCTTT	CASSPQDTEAFF
TRBV10-3	TRBJ1-5	many	-	TGTGCCATCAGGGGGGACGGCAATCAGCCCCAGCATTTT	CAIRGDGNQPQHF
TRBV20-1	TRBJ2-7	-	TRBD2	TGCAGTGCAGCGGGGGCCGAGCAGTACTTC	CSAAGAEQYF
TRBV30	TRBJ2-7	many	-	TGTGCCTGGACCAGCACCCGGGGCTACGAGCAGTACTTC	CAWTSTRGYEQYF
TRBV29-1	TRBJ1-1	once	-	TGCAGCGTTGGAGGGACTTCTGAAGCTTTCTTT	CSVGGTSEAFF
TRBV29-1	TRBJ1-1	many	-	TGCAGCGCCTCCGGGGGCGTGAACACTGAAGCTTTCTTT	CSASGGVNTEAFF
TRBV29-1	TRBJ2-7	-	TRBD2	TGCAGCGTACGGACTAGCGGAGGTTACGAGCAGTACTTC	CSVRTSGGYEQYF
TRBV5-8	TRBJ2-1	-	TRBD2	TGTGCCAGCAGCTTAGCGGGGTCTTGGGACAATGAGCAGTTCTTC	CASSLAGSWDNEQFF
TRBV12-3/TRBV12-4	TRBJ2-7	many	-	TGTGCCAGTACCCGTGGCTCGAGCTCCTACGAGCAGTACTTC	CASTRGSSSYEQYF
TRBV6-2/TRBV6-3	TRBJ2-5	-	-	TGTGCCAGCAGTTACTGGCGTCATGGGGAGACCCAGTACTTC	CASSYWRHGETQYF
TRBV2	TRBJ2-3	many	TRBD2	TGTGCCAGCAGTGCCGGGACTAGCGGTACAGATACGCAGTATTTT	CASSAGTSGTDTQYF
TRBV7-9	TRBJ1-2	many	TRBD1	TGTGCCAGCAGCTCGGAGGACAGGGCCTACTATGGCTACACCTTC	CASSSEDRAYYGYTF
TRBV18	TRBJ1-5	-	-	TGTGCCAGCTCATCTTCTACGGATCAGCCCCAGCATTTT	CASSSSTDQPQHF
TRBV5-1	TRBJ2-1	many	-	TGCGCCAGCACCCTAGAGGGGATCTCCTACAATGAGCAGTTCTTC	CASTLEGISYNEQFF
TRBV28	TRBJ2-7	many	-	TGTGCCAGCAGTCCCCCCTGGGGGCGGGAGCAGTACTTC	CASSPPWGREQYF
TRBV9	TRBJ1-2	-	-	TGTGCCAGCAGCGGAGTACGCGCAACGGAATTCTATGGCTACACCTTC	CASSGVRATEFYGYTF
TRBV5-1	TRBJ2-7	-	TRBD1	TGCGCCAGCAGCGGTGACAGGGGTTCTCACGAGCAGTACTTC	CASSGDRGSHEQYF
TRBV6-2/TRBV6-3	TRBJ2-1	many	-	TGTGCCAGCAGTTACCAGAGGAGTTACAATGAGCAGTTCTTC	CASSYQRSYNEQFF
TRBV5-1	TRBJ2-3	many	TRBD2	TGCGCCAGCAGCTTGGACATAGCGGGGGTCACAGATACGCAGTATTTT	CASSLDIAGVTDTQYF
TRBV20-1	TRBJ2-3	few	-	TGCAGTGCTCCGGGTGGGGATACGCAGTATTTT	CSAPGGDTQYF
TRBV2	TRBJ1-5	many	TRBD1	TGTGCCAGCAGCTCGGACAGGGGTCACAATCAGCCCCAGCATTTT	CASSSDRGHNQPQHF
TRBV5-5	TRBJ2-3	-	-	TGTGCCAGCGGTAGGGGGGATACGCAGTATTTT	CASGRGDTQYF
TRBV12-3/TRBV12-4	TRBJ2-5	many	TRBD1	TGTGCCACGAGGACAGGAGCAGAGACCCAGTACTTC	CATRTGAETQYF